This T cell receptor beta chain was captured by sequencing in a study of beta chain features in type 1 diabetes. This clone was detected only a few times. The antigen is not known. General study results and limits: Within each of all four CD4+ subsets, Type 1 diabetes patients had TCRB CDR3s that were moderately but significantly shorter.

CDR1 is SNHLY, CDR2 FYNNEI, per germline. This CDR3 is built from 16 residues. Trimming cost V 10 bases and J 2 bases; bases outside gene matches: 10. All sorted populations exceeded 95% purity. The authors reverse transcribed all of the isolated RNA, so sequencing captured expressed TCRB transcripts. Only in-frame clones appear in the TCRdb table, and some are missing; sequencing was by immunoSEQ multiplex PCR. The repertoire holds a few hundred thousand clones, with 30% as singletons. This clonotype was sampled from a man between 18 and 35 years old in good health. Sequencing was carried out using naive CD4+ T cells from blood. The chain couples TRBV2 to TRBJ2-1; 11 positions match TRBD2. The CDR3 region has the DNA TGTGCCACCTATGGGCTTAGCGGGAGGGCCTACAATGAGCAGTTCTTC. As protein: CATYGLSGRAYNEQFF.